The TCR beta chain under discussion was sequenced for a study of blood T cell repertoires in COVID-19 (dated by TCRdb to between 2020 and 2021). Notes on the research overall: Samples from collaborators originated in the United States, Italy and Spain and spanned both the acute and convalescent phases of COVID-19. The material from the prospective study consisted of cDNA or gDNA derived from T cells, B-cell-depleted T cells, or PBMCs. The dataset comprised deeply sampled blood TCRbeta repertoires from subjects exposed to, actively infected with, or recovered from COVID-19. A freely available public database, intended as a resource for researchers studying the immune response to SARS-CoV-2, is where the repertoires were released. Samples came from the ongoing ImmuneRACE study (first 160 participants) plus 1,254 subjects from 6 global collaborators. Sample metadata almost always included a de-identified subject ID, COVID-19 status, age in years and sex. HLA class I and class II types, where available, came from metadata supplied by the sample provider rather than from assay-based typing.

As to this clone: Its antigen is currently not known. Nothing much larger sits one base from this clone, and base qualities are not available.

The germline V gene sets CDR1 to SGHTA and CDR2 to FQGNSA. From the cysteine through the phenylalanine, the CDR3 covers 14 amino acids. The retained sequence is limited to the CDR3, 42 bases, with the frame set at the first base. At the junction V is shortened by 3 bases and J by 4 bases; bases outside the gene matches: 5. Collaborating institutions collected whole blood in K2EDTA tubes following their own protocols. For TCRbeta analysis, collaborators shipped samples in one of three forms: frozen whole blood, isolated PBMCs, or DNA extracted from either of those sample types. The immunoSEQ Assay, a bias-controlled multiplex PCR, was used to amplify TCRbeta CDR3 regions from genomic DNA. For the original study's pipeline: The number of nucleated cells in each sample was estimated by amplification of reference gene primers within the assay. Sequence reads were collapsed and filtered to measure the absolute abundance of every unique TCRbeta CDR3 rearrangement. Productive Simpson clonality was computed per sample as the square root of Simpson's diversity index over productive rearrangements. Entries here come from immuneACCESS through TCRdb and include only in-frame sequences with V and J called. Some clones fail to appear in such tables; in the studies checked, an unresolved V gene covers under half of the shortfall, and the cause of the remainder is unknown. V and J calls and clone size follow that table, whereas D and trimming were derived from the DNA. Counted in this sample were about 110,000 clones; 70% to 90% of them appeared once. In total, the top ten clones hold 4.8% of the sample.

The paper as a whole reports these results and caveats: The quantity of clinical and demographic metadata differed by source and by participant and was supplied without curation.

The chain is assembled from TRBV7-2 and TRBJ1-2, and 7 junction bases match TRBD1. Sequencing was performed on peripheral blood. This receptor was taken from a human donor in a cohort sampled during active COVID-19. Here the CDR3 is given as CASSFSSGGYGYTF. The nucleotide sequence reads TGTGCCAGCAGCTTCAGCTCAGGGGGCTATGGCTACACCTTC.